This passage covers 23 T cell receptor beta chains from one sample sequenced in a study of cytomegalovirus exposure and HLA in healthy donors. Both 60 Vbeta primers and 13 Jbeta primers went into the PCR. The repertoire was sequenced with immunoSEQ multiplex PCR; TCRdb's copy has only in-frame clones and lacks some. The sample lists about 180,000 clones, 65% to 85% occurring once. Sequenced sample: PBMCs. The source is a girl between 5 and 17 years old in good health and CMV-seropositive.

This rearrangement joins TRBV5-6 to TRBJ2-7, with D unresolved. CDR3 size: 12 residues. V lost 4 bases, J lost 4 bases, and 9 bases lay in between. From germline, CDR1 is SGHDT and CDR2 YYEEEE. The CDR3 is CASSHRKYEQYF. In nucleotides, the CDR3 is TGTGCCAGCAGCCACAGAAAATACGAGCAGTACTTC.

The chain joins TRBV19 to TRBJ2-1; D perhaps matches TRBD1 (6 bases). Germline CDR1 LNHDA, CDR2 SQIVND (reference sequence). V was trimmed by 7 bases and J by 0 bases, leaving 13 bases between them. The CDR3 runs 15 residues. The CDR3 sequence: CASTMTGSSYNEQFF. In DNA form, the CDR3 reads TGTGCCAGTACTATGACAGGTAGCTCCTACAATGAGCAGTTCTTC.

The genes are TRBV9 and TRBJ2-1; no reliable D call. The CDR3 sequence is 14 residues long. The V end was cut by 0 bases, the J end by 9 bases, with 13 bases between. CDR1 is SGDLS and CDR2 is YYNGEE in the germline V gene. In DNA, the CDR3 is TGTGCCAGCAGCGTAGGAGGCGGATTGAGTGAGCAGTTCTTC. Protein product: CASSVGGGLSEQFF.

The chain has TRBV4-2 and TRBJ2-5, with TRBD1 identical over 7 bases. The CDR3 runs 16 residues. Trimming took 1 base from V and 1 from J; bases not matched to a gene: 6. In germline, CDR1 is LGHNA, CDR2 YNFKEQ. The CDR3 DNA sequence: TGTGCCAGCAGCCAAGGAGTCCGGGACAGCCAAGAGACCCAGTACTTC. Its protein product is CASSQGVRDSQETQYF.

This chain joins TRBV27 and TRBJ2-7; TRBD2 aligns across 12 bases. V shed 5 bases, J shed 3 bases, and the junction held 8 bases outside the gene matches. The length of the CDR3 is 16 residues. From germline, CDR1 is MNHEY and CDR2 SMNVEV (reference sequence). CDR3 protein: CASSLLGLAGSYEQYF. The CDR3, as DNA: TGTGCCAGCAGTCTTTTAGGACTAGCGGGGAGCTACGAGCAGTACTTC.

CDR3 region: CASRKLEAGELFF. CDR3 bases: TGTGCCAGCAGGAAACTAGAGGCCGGGGAGCTGTTTTTT. The gene calls are TRBV6-5 and TRBJ2-2; tentatively, D is TRBD2 (5 bases). Germline V gives CDR1 MNHEY, CDR2 SVGAGI. The length of the CDR3 is 13 residues. V lost 6 bases and J 6 bases, leaving 11 bases between the germline ends.

The chain joins TRBV6-1 to TRBJ2-5; weak D call: TRBD1 (5 bases). Germline CDR1 MNHNS, CDR2 SASEGT. V was clipped by 4 bases and J by 7 bases, with 19 bases between them. This CDR3 spans 15 amino acids. This CDR3 reads CASSVSQGPLMTQYF. The CDR3 DNA reads TGTGCCAGCAGTGTATCCCAGGGCCCGTTGATGACCCAGTACTTC.

The rearrangement joins TRBV28 to TRBJ1-2; D unclear. Trimming left V 6 bases short and J 2 bases short, with 16 bases between. This CDR3 contains 15 residues. The germline CDR1 and CDR2 sequences are MDHEN and SYDVKM. CDR3 coding DNA: TGTGCCAGCAGCTCTTTACCACGCGGAAACTATGGCTACACCTTC. Protein product: CASSSLPRGNYGYTF.

V usage is TRBV6-5 and J usage is TRBJ1-1; possible D gene TRBD1, 5 bases. This CDR3 contains 14 residues. Trimming removed 6 bases from V and 6 bases from J, with 17 bases in between. Germline V gene data show CDR1 as MNHEY and CDR2 as SVGAGI. The CDR3, as DNA: TGTGCCAGCAGCCCCTCCTGGGGGGACCCTGAAGCTTTCTTT. Translated: CASSPSWGDPEAFF.

A note on this clone: Sequence at one end of the junction differs from germline and may be a read error. Other DNA sequences in this sample translate to the same CDR3. The chain couples TRBV19 to TRBJ1-1, with no clear D. The CDR3 runs 12 residues. The germline gives CDR1 LNHDA, CDR2 SQIVND (reference sequence). The CDR3 reads CASSMRGTEAFF. DNA of the CDR3: TGTGCTAGTAGTATGCGGGGCACTGAAGCTTTCTTT. Based on the CDR3 plus reference TRBV19 and TRBJ1-1, the full variable domain is DGGITQSPKYLFRKEGQNVTLSCEQNLNHDAMYWYRQDPGQGLRLIYYSQIVNDFQKGDIAEGYSVSREKKESFPLTVTSAQKNPTAFYLCASSMRGTEAFFGQGTRLTVV.

This chain joins TRBV19 and TRBJ2-7; maybe TRBD2 (6 bases). The germline CDR1 and CDR2 sequences are LNHDA and SQIVND (reference sequence). Trimming shortened V by 7 bases and J by 6 bases, and 16 bases separated the two germline ends. CDR3 length equals 13 residues. The CDR3: CASTGDVLGEQYF. CDR3 in DNA: TGTGCCAGTACGGGAGACGTCCTTGGCGAGCAGTACTTC.

This chain connects TRBV11-2 to TRBJ1-2, with a possible D match to TRBD1 (6 bases). The CDR3 runs 15 residues. The germline CDR1 and CDR2 sequences are SGHAT and FQNNGV. The V end lost 0 bases, the J end lost 3 bases, and 11 bases lay between the germline ends. CDR3 in amino acids: CASSLDPSGDYGYTF. The CDR3 DNA sequence: TGTGCCAGCAGCTTAGATCCCTCAGGGGACTATGGCTACACCTTC.

V usage is TRBV18 and J usage is TRBJ2-2; unclear D gene. Looked up from germline, CDR1 is KGHSH and CDR2 is LQKENI. The CDR3 sequence is 14 residues long. With 3 bases removed from V and 1 base from J, the gap between germline ends came to 6 bases. Here the CDR3 DNA reads TGTGCCAGCTCACCTCAGGAGAACACCGGGGAGCTGTTTTTT. This sequence encodes CASSPQENTGELFF.

This rearrangement joins TRBV5-4 to TRBJ1-1, with TRBD1 matching over 8 bases. Losses at the gene ends were 3 bases for V and 1 base for J; bases not matched to a gene: 2. In germline, CDR1 is SGHNT, CDR2 YYREEE (reference sequence). CDR3 size: 14 residues. As DNA, the CDR3 is TGTGCCAGCAGCTCAGGACAGGGGAACACTGAAGCTTTCTTT. It translates to CASSSGQGNTEAFF. The entire variable domain, with the rest obtained from reference TRBV5-4 and TRBJ1-1, is as follows: ETGVTQSPTHLIKTRGQQVTLRCSSQSGHNTVSWYQQALGQGPQFIFQYYREEENGRGNFPPRFSGLQFPNYSSELNVNALELDDSALYLCASSSGQGNTEAFFGQGTRLTVV.

This clone was seen a single time. The rearrangement uses TRBV5-4 and TRBJ2-3; tentative D call: TRBD1 (6 bases). The CDR3 length is 16 residues. Trimming left V 2 bases short and J 2 bases short, with 15 bases between. Per germline, CDR1 SGHNT and CDR2 YYREEE (reference sequence). DNA for the CDR3: TGTGCCAGCAGCTTTTTAGACAGGTCGACCACAGATACGCAGTATTTT. Translated: CASSFLDRSTTDTQYF.

The chain joins TRBV10-1 to TRBJ2-1; 9 positions match TRBD2. This CDR3 region has 18 residues. The ends lost 3 bases at V and 0 bases at J; junction bases unmatched: 9. In germline, CDR1 is WNHNN, CDR2 SYGVQD (reference sequence). CDR3 protein: CASSDESSGRTSYNEQFF. CDR3 DNA: TGCGCCAGCAGTGATGAGAGTAGCGGGAGAACCTCCTACAATGAGCAGTTCTTC.

The genes are TRBV6-1 and TRBJ1-1, with a possible D match to TRBD1 (6 bases). This CDR3 region has 14 residues. V was shortened by 4 bases and J by 2 bases, with 11 bases between the two germline ends. Germline assignment: CDR1 MNHNS and CDR2 SASEGT. For the CDR3, the DNA is TGTGCCAGCAGTGCCACAGGGTTTAACACTGAAGCTTTCTTT. This gives the protein CASSATGFNTEAFF.

V gene TRBV6-6 combines with J gene TRBJ2-7, with 7 bases identical to TRBD1. This CDR3 is 15 amino acids long. Germline lookup yields CDR1 MNHNY and CDR2 SVGAGI (reference sequence). Trimming cost V 5 bases and J 0 bases; bases outside gene matches: 7. This chain's CDR3 is CASSTTGQSSYEQYF. CDR3 nucleotides: TGTGCCAGCAGTACGACGGGACAGAGCTCCTACGAGCAGTACTTC.

This clone was seen once. This chain connects TRBV2 to TRBJ1-2; D is unclear. Trimming stripped 7 bases from V and 7 bases from J, with 10 bases between. The CDR3 is 11 amino acids. Germline V gene lookup returns CDR1 SNHLY and CDR2 FYNNEI. The CDR3 region is CASNTGGGYTF. CDR3 bases: TGTGCCAGCAATACGGGAGGTGGCTACACCTTC.

J is TRBJ2-1 and V is TRBV19, with 12 bases lining up with TRBD2. The CDR3 length is 17 residues. Germline-derived CDR1 and CDR2 are LNHDA and SQIVND (reference sequence). The ends lost 4 bases at V and 9 bases at J; junction bases unmatched: 13. CDR3 coding DNA: TGTGCCAGTAGTACCCATCGACTAGCGGGAGCCGGCGGTGAGCAGTTCTTC. Its protein product is CASSTHRLAGAGGEQFF.

In DNA form, the CDR3 reads TGTGCCAGCAACCCGACAGGGGATGGCAATCAGCCCCAGCATTTT. Its translation: CASNPTGDGNQPQHF. The genes are TRBV6-1 and TRBJ1-5; 8 bases are a match to TRBD1. The CDR3 covers 15 residues. V dropped 7 bases and J dropped 2; count of bases not matched to a gene: 7. The germline V gene has CDR1 MNHNS and CDR2 SASEGT.

This clone showed up just once. The chain couples TRBV9 to TRBJ2-1; D unresolved. This CDR3 contains 15 residues. The germline V and J ends were trimmed by 3 bases and 2 bases, with 12 bases remaining between them. Germline CDR1 is SGDLS and CDR2 is YYNGEE. The CDR3, as DNA: TGTGCCAGCAGCGCCGTCACTATTCCCTACAATGAGCAGTTCTTC. It is translated as CASSAVTIPYNEQFF.

The V and J genes are TRBV18 and TRBJ2-5; 7 bases agree with TRBD1. This CDR3 has 14 amino acids. After removal of 4 bases from V and 3 bases from J, the junction contained 5 bases not matched to a gene. The germline V gene has CDR1 KGHSH and CDR2 LQKENI. In DNA form, the CDR3 reads TGTGCCAGCTCACGGACAGGATGGGAAGAGACCCAGTACTTC. As protein: CASSRTGWEETQYF.